A single sample is the source of the 11 T cell receptor beta chains below, sequenced in a study of CD8 T cells in Susac syndrome (dated 2019 in TCRdb). Library prep was done by the immunoSEQ multiplex PCR assay. RNA was extracted using the RNeasy kit, and about 0.45 to 1 microgram was reverse transcribed with random hexamers. TCRdb applied fastp at Q25 and MiXCR to the public reads, then kept only in-frame beta chains. One record per CDR3 amino acid sequence lists the most common genes and DNA. Recorded for this sample are hundreds of thousands of distinct CDR3 sequences; more than 80% of them occurred a single time. Around 0.12% of the sample comes from the top ten. Sample: CD8+ T cells from PBMCs. Receptors were obtained from a human donor with multiple sclerosis.

The chain is built from TRBV7-2 and TRBJ1-4, with 9 bases aligning to TRBD1. Germline V gene sequence: CDR1 SGHTA, CDR2 FQGNSA. The V and J ends lost 6 bases and 7 bases, in that order; junction bases with no gene match: 9. The CDR3 spans 15 residues. Here the CDR3 reads CASREDRGRGEKLFF. CDR3 coding DNA: TGTGCCAGCAGAGAGGACAGGGGACGAGGTGAAAAACTGTTTTTT. Complete variable domain (other parts from reference TRBV7-2 and TRBJ1-4): GAGVSQSPSNKVTEKGKDVELRCDPISGHTALYWYRQSLGQGLEFLIYFQGNSAPDKSGLPSDRFSAERTGGSVSTLTIQRTQQEDSAVYLCASREDRGRGEKLFFGSGTQLSVL.

This clonotype was recorded once. The chain combines TRBV2 with TRBJ2-1; TRBD2 agrees at 11 bases. Germline V gives CDR1 SNHLY, CDR2 FYNNEI. Trimming at V came to 9 bases and at J to 6 bases, leaving 7 bases not matched to a gene. The CDR3 has 14 amino acids. The CDR3 here is CARDSGRASNEQFF. CDR3 sequence (DNA): TGTGCCAGAGATAGCGGGAGGGCCTCCAATGAGCAGTTCTTC. The full variable domain, with the rest looked up from reference TRBV2 and TRBJ2-1, is EPEVTQTPSHQVTQMGQEVILRCVPISNHLYFYWYRQILGQKVEFLVSFYNNEISEKSEIFDDQFSVERPDGSNFTLKIRSTKLEDSAMYFCARDSGRASNEQFFGPGTRLTVL.

The chain recombines TRBV27 with TRBJ1-4, with 8 nucleotides matching TRBD1. V gave up 5 bases and J gave up 8 bases; unmatched junction bases: 7. The CDR3 runs 14 residues. Germline-derived CDR1 and CDR2 are MNHEY and SMNVEV (reference sequence). The CDR3 loop is CASSRQGRGEKLFF. The DNA of the CDR3 is TGTGCCAGCAGTAGACAGGGGAGGGGAGAAAAACTGTTTTTT.

The genes are TRBV20-1 and TRBJ1-1; D might be TRBD1 (5 bases). With 6 bases removed from V and 0 bases from J, the gap between germline ends came to 17 bases. The CDR3 sequence is 15 residues long. The germline gives CDR1 DFQATT, CDR2 SNEGSKA (reference sequence). The CDR3 nucleotides read TGCAGTGCCGACTCTCGGGACTTGATGAACACTGAAGCTTTCTTT. Amino acid sequence: CSADSRDLMNTEAFF.

V is TRBV4-1 and J is TRBJ2-7, with a weak D call TRBD2 (6 bases). CDR3 length equals 13 residues. Per the germline V gene, CDR1 is MGHRA and CDR2 is YSYEKL. V lost 1 base and J 3 bases, leaving 7 bases between the germline ends. CDR3 nucleotides: TGCGCCAGCAGCCAAGGGGACTTCTACGAGCAGTACTTC. Translation: CASSQGDFYEQYF.

The gene calls are TRBV27 and TRBJ2-2; D unresolved. The V end was cut by 5 bases, the J end by 4 bases, with 11 bases between. Germline V lookup: CDR1 MNHEY, CDR2 SMNVEV (reference sequence). The CDR3 runs to 14 residues. CDR3 coding DNA: TGTGCCAGCAGTCCCCCCGATGCCACCGGGGAGCTGTTTTTT. As protein: CASSPPDATGELFF.

The chain joins TRBV6-2 or TRBV6-3 to TRBJ1-1; D is unresolved. Deletions cut 4 bases from V and 1 base from J, with 10 bases between. The CDR3 sequence is 14 residues long. The germline V gene encodes CDR1 MNHEY and CDR2 SVGEGT. The CDR3 protein is CASSSTTRNTEAFF. CDR3 nucleotides: TGTGCCAGCAGTTCGACCACAAGGAACACTGAAGCTTTCTTT.

A single count supports this clonotype. The chain is built from TRBV10-3 and TRBJ1-3; 7 positions agree with TRBD1. Trimming at V came to 10 bases and at J to 0 bases, leaving 6 bases not matched to a gene. The V gene's germline CDR1 is ENHRY and CDR2 SYGVKD. The CDR3 runs to 14 residues. DNA for the CDR3: TGTGCCACGCAGGACAGGACCTCTGGAAACACCATATATTTT. Translating gives CATQDRTSGNTIYF.

The V gene is TRBV10-3, the J gene TRBJ2-1; TRBD1 is a possible D gene (6 bases). This CDR3 is built from 13 residues. The V gene's germline CDR1 is ENHRY and CDR2 SYGVKD. V dropped 6 bases and J dropped 5 bases, with 11 bases sitting between them. The CDR3 loop is CAIRDSLDNEQFF. The CDR3 DNA is TGTGCCATCAGGGACAGCCTGGACAATGAGCAGTTCTTC.

The V gene is TRBV6-1, the J gene TRBJ2-7; TRBD2 might be the D (7 bases). Trimming removed 0 bases at V and 5 bases at J, with 17 bases between. CDR1 and CDR2 from the germline V gene are MNHNS and SASEGT. The CDR3 extends over 16 amino acids. The CDR3 reads CASSEALGGPPNEQYF. CDR3 in DNA: TGTGCCAGCAGTGAAGCGCTCGGGGGGCCCCCCAACGAGCAGTACTTC.

The chain uses TRBV28 and TRBJ1-1; a weak D match, TRBD1 (6 bases). V lost 5 bases, J lost 5 bases, and 15 bases lay in between. The CDR3 contains 14 residues. Germline CDR1 reads MDHEN; CDR2 reads SYDVKM. The CDR3 DNA is TGTGCCAGCAGTCTTAGACAGGTTCGGACTGAAGCTTTCTTT. This translates into CASSLRQVRTEAFF.